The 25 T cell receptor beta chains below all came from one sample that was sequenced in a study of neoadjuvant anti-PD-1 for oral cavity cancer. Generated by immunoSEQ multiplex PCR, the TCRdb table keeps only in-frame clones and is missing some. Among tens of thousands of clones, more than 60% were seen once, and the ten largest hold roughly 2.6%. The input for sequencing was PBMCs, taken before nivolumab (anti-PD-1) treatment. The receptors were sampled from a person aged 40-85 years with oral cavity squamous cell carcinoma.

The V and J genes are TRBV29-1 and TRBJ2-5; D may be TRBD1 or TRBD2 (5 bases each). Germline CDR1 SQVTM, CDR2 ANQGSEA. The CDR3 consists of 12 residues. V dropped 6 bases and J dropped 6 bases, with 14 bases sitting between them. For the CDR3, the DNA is TGCAGCGTGGGTCCTTCGGGACAGACCCAGTACTTC. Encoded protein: CSVGPSGQTQYF. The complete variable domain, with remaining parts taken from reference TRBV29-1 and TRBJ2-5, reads SAVISQKPSRDICQRGTSLTIQCQVDSQVTMMFWYRQQPGQSLTLIATANQGSEATYESGFVIDKFPISRPNLTFSTLTVSNMSPEDSSIYLCSVGPSGQTQYFGPGTRLLVL.

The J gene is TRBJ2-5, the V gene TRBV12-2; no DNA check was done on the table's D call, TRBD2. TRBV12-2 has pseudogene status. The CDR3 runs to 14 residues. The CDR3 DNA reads TGTGCAAGTCGCTATTTTAGGAGCCAAGAGACCCAGTACTTC. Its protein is CASRYFRSQETQYF.

CDR3 in amino acids: CASSGRSLNSPLHF. In nucleotides, the CDR3 is TGTGCCAGCAGTGGCAGGTCTCTTAATTCACCCCTCCACTTT. The chain uses TRBV6-1 and TRBJ1-6; D is uncertain. The CDR3 extends over 14 amino acids. Germline loops: CDR1 MNHNS, CDR2 SASEGT. The V end was cut by 4 bases, the J end by 6 bases, with 10 bases between.

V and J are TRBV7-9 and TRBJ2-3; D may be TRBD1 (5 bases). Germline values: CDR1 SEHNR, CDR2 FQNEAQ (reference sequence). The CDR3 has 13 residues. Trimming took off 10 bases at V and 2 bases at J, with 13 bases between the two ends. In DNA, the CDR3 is TGTGCCACCGGTCAGGGAACCACAGATACGCAGTATTTT. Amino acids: CATGQGTTDTQYF.

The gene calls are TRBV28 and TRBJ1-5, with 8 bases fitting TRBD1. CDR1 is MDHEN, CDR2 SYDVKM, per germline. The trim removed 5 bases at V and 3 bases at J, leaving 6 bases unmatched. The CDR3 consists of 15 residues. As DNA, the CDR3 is TGTGCCAGCAGTCGGGCAGGGGGCTACAATCAGCCCCAGCATTTT. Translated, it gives CASSRAGGYNQPQHF.

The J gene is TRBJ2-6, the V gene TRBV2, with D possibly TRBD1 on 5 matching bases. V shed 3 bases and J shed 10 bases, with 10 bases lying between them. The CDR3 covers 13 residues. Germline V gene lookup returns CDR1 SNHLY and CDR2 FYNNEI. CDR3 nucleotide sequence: TGTGCCAGCAGTGACCAGGGTACGAACGTCCTGACTTTC. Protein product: CASSDQGTNVLTF.

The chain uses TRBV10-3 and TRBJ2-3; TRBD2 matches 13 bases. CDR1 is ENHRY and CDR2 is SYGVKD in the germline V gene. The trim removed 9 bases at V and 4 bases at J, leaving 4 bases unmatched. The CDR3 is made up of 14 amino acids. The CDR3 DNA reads TGTGCCATAGGGACTAGCGGGAACCCAGATACGCAGTATTTT. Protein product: CAIGTSGNPDTQYF.

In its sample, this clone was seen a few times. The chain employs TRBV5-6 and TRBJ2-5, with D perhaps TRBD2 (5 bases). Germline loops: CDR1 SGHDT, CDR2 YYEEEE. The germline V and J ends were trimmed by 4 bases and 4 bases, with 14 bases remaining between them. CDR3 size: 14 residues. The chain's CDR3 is CASSPPGRAETQYF. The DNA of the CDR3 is TGTGCCAGCAGCCCCCCCGGGCGGGCAGAGACCCAGTACTTC.

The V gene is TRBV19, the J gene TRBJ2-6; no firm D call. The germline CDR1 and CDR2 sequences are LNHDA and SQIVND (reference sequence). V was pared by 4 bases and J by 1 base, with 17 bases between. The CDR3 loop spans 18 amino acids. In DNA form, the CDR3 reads TGTGCCAGTAGTACTGGGCCTGTTACACTGTCTGGGGCCAACGTCCTGACTTTC. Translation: CASSTGPVTLSGANVLTF.

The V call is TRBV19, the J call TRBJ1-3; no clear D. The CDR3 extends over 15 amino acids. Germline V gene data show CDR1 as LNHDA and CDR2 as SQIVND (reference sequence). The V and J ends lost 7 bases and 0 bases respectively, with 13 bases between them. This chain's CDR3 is CASTNGEISGNTIYF. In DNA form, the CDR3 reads TGTGCCAGTACGAACGGAGAGATCTCTGGAAACACCATATATTTT.

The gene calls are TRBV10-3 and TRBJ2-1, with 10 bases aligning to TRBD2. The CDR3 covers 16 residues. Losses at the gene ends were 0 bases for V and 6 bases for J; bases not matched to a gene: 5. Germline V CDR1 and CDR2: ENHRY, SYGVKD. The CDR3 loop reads CAISESQREGSNEQFF. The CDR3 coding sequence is TGTGCCATCAGTGAGTCCCAGCGGGAGGGCTCCAATGAGCAGTTCTTC.

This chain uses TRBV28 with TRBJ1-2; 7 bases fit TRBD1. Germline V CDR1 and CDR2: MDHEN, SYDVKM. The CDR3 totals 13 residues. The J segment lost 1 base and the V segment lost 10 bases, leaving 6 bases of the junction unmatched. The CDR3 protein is CATEGALNYGYTF. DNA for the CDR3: TGTGCCACCGAGGGGGCTCTTAACTATGGCTACACCTTC.

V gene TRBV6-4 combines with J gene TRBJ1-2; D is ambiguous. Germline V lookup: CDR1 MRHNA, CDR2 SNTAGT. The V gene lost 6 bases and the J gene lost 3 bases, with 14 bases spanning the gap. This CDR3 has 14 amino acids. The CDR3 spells CASRSMRAHYGYTF. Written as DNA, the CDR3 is TGTGCCAGCAGGTCGATGAGGGCTCACTATGGCTACACCTTC.

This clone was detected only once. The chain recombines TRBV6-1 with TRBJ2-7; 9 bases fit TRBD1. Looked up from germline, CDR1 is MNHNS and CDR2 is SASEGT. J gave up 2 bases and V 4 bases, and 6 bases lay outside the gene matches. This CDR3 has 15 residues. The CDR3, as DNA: TGTGCCAGCAGTGGATACAGGGGGCCCGCCTACGAGCAGTACTTC. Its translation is CASSGYRGPAYEQYF.

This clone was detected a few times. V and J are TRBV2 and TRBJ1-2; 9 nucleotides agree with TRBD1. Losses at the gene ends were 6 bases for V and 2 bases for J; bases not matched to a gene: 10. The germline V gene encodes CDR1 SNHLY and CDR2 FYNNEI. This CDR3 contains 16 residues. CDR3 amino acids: CASSNDRGGINYGYTF. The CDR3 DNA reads TGTGCCAGCAGCAATGACAGGGGGGGGATCAACTATGGCTACACCTTC.

The CDR3 coding sequence is TGTGCCAGCAGCTTCGGAGGGAATGGCTACACCTTC. Its translation: CASSFGGNGYTF. V usage is TRBV7-9 and J usage is TRBJ1-2; D not resolved. Germline V gene lookup returns CDR1 SEHNR and CDR2 FQNEAQ (reference sequence). The CDR3 spans 12 residues. Trimming removed 3 bases from V and 6 bases from J, with 8 bases in between.

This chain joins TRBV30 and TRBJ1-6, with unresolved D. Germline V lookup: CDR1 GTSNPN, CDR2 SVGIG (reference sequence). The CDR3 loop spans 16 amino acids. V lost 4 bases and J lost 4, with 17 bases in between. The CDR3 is CAWTPGVAIYNSPLHF. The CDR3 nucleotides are TGTGCCTGGACCCCCGGAGTCGCTATTTATAATTCACCCCTCCACTTT. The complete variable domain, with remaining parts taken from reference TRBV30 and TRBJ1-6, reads SQTIHQWPATLVQPVGSPLSLECTVEGTSNPNLYWYRQAAGRGLQLLFYSVGIGQISSEVPQNLSASRPQDRQFILSSKKLLLSDSGFYLCAWTPGVAIYNSPLHFGNGTRLTVT.

As DNA, the CDR3 is TGTGCCAGCAGTTTTAGCGGGGGGCCCAATGAGCAGTTCTTC. Protein: CASSFSGGPNEQFF. The chain couples TRBV7-2 to TRBJ2-1; 10 positions match TRBD2. The CDR3 extends over 14 amino acids. After removal of 6 bases from V and 6 bases from J, the junction contained 5 bases not matched to a gene. CDR1 and CDR2 from the germline V gene are SGHTA and FQGNSA.

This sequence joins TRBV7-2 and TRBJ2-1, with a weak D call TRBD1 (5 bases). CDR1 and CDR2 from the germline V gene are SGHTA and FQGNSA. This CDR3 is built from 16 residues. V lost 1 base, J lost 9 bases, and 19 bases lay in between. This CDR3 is CASSLVHWGKGLEQFF. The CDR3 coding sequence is TGTGCCAGCAGCTTAGTACATTGGGGCAAGGGTCTTGAGCAGTTCTTC.

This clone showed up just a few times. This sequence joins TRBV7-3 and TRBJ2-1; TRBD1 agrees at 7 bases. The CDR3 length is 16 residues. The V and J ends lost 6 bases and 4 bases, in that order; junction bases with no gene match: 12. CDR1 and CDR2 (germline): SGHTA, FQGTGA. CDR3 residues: CASSSRGPVDYNEQFF. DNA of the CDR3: TGTGCCAGCAGTAGTAGGGGGCCAGTGGATTACAATGAGCAGTTCTTC.

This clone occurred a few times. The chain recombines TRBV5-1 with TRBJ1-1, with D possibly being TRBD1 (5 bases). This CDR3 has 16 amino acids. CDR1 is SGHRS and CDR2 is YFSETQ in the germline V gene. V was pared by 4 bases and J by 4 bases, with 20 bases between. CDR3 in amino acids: CASSALLRGEGTEAFF. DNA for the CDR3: TGCGCCAGCAGCGCTCTCCTTCGAGGGGAAGGCACTGAAGCTTTCTTT. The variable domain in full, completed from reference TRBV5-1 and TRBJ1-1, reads KAGVTQTPRYLIKTRGQQVTLSCSPISGHRSVSWYQQTPGQGLQFLFEYFSETQRNKGNFPGRFSGRQFSNSRSEMNVSTLELGDSALYLCASSALLRGEGTEAFFGQGTRLTVV.

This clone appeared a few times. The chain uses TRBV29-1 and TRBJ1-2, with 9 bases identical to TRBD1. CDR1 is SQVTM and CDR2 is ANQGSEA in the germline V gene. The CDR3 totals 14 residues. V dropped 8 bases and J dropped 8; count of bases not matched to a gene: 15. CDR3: CSSLEEDRGHGYTF. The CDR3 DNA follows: TGCAGCTCCCTTGAGGAGGACAGGGGCCACGGCTACACCTTC.

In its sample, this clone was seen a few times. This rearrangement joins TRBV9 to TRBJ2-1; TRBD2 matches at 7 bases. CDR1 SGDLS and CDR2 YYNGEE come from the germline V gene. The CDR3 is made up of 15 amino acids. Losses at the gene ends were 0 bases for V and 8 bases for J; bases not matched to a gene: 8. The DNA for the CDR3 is TGTGCCAGCAGCGTAGGCGGGAGTGGGGGGGATGAGCAGTTCTTC. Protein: CASSVGGSGGDEQFF.

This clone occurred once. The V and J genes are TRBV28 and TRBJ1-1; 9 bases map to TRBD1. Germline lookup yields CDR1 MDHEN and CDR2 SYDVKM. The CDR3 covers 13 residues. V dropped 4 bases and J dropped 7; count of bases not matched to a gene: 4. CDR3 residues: CASSSGQGFEAFF. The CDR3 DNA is TGTGCCAGCAGTTCGGGACAGGGCTTTGAAGCTTTCTTT.

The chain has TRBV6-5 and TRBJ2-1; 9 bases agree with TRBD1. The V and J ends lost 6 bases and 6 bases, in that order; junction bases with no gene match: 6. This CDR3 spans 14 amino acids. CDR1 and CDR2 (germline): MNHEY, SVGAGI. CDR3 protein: CASSWDRASNEQFF. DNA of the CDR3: TGTGCCAGCAGCTGGGACAGGGCGAGCAATGAGCAGTTCTTC.